These T cell receptor beta chains were read from a single sample in a study of T-cell reconstitution after alpha-beta-depleted transplantation in children. TCRdb redid the calling of the PCR reads with MiXCR, one entry per CDR3 protein. The data contain about 600,000 distinct CDR3 sequences, 20% to 25% of them singletons. The material sequenced was PBMCs, mostly from graft donor cells, taken 360 days after TCRalphabeta/CD19-depleted stem cell transplant. All receptors come from a boy younger than two who had a stem cell transplant for acute myeloid leukemia, so the T cells may come from the graft donor. Both conserved end residues are trimmed from each CDR3. Fields, in order: V gene, CDR3 protein.

>TRBV6-5
ASSYFPIGQDTTNEKLF
>TRBV12-3/TRBV12-4
ASSATNAKNIQY
>TRBV6-5
ASSWSRTSTDTQY
>TRBV7-2
ASSLTQGTALTYNEQF
>TRBV9
ASSVTPGHSSTDTQY
>TRBV20-1
SARDPGGPNTEAF
>TRBV20-1
SARDPWQSLNQPQH
>TRBV12-3/TRBV12-4
ASSSLVNTEAF
>TRBV5-6
ASSLYGGVVHNEQF
>TRBV12-5
ASGLTTGANVLT
>TRBV12-3/TRBV12-4
ASSFSTGLYGYT
>TRBV7-2
ASSSLAGLTDTQY
>TRBV18
ASSLTTTGVGYNEQF
>TRBV28
ATDLGGGPETQY
>TRBV4-3
ASSLMRASEAF
>TRBV11-1
ASSLTGGTGVSTDTQY